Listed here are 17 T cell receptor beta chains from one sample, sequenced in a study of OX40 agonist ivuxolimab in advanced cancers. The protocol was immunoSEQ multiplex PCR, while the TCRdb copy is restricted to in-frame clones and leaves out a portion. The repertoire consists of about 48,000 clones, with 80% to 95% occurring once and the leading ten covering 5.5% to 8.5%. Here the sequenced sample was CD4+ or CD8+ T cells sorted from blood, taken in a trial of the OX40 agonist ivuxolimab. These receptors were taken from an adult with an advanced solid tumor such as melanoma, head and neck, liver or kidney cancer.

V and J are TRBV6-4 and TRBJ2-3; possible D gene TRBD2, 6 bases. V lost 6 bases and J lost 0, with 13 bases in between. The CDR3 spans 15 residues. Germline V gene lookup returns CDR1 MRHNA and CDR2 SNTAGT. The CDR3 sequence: CASRKGLSSTDTQYF. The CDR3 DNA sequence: TGTGCCAGCAGGAAGGGACTGTCTAGCACAGATACGCAGTATTTT.

This CDR3 reads CASSQVWDVDGYTF. CDR3 coding DNA: TGCGCCAGCAGCCAAGTTTGGGACGTCGATGGCTACACCTTC. J is TRBJ1-2 and V is TRBV4-1; tentative D call: TRBD1 (5 bases). There are 14 residues in the CDR3. V was clipped by 1 base and J by 6 bases, with 12 bases between them. The germline CDR1 and CDR2 sequences are MGHRA and YSYEKL.

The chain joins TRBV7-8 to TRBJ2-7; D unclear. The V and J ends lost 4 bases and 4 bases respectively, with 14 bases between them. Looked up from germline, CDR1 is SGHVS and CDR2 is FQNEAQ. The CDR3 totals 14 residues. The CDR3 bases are TGTGCCAGCAGCTCCGGCTGGAAGGTATACGAGCAGTACGTC. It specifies CASSSGWKVYEQYV.

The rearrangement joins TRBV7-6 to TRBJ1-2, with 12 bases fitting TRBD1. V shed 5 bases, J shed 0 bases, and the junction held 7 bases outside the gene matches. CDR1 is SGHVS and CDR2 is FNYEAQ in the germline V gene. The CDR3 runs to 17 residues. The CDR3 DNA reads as TGTGCCAGCAGCGCCGGGACAGGGGGCTTGGCTAACTATGGCTACACCTTC. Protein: CASSAGTGGLANYGYTF.

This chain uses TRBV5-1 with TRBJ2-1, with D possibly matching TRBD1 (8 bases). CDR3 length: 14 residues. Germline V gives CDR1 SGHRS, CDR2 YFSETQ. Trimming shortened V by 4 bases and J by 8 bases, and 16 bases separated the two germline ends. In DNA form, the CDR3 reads TGCGCCAGCAGCCTACAGGGGGGGCCCGATGAGCAGTTCTTC. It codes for CASSLQGGPDEQFF. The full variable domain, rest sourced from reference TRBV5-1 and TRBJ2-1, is KAGVTQTPRYLIKTRGQQVTLSCSPISGHRSVSWYQQTPGQGLQFLFEYFSETQRNKGNFPGRFSGRQFSNSRSEMNVSTLELGDSALYLCASSLQGGPDEQFFGPGTRLTVL.

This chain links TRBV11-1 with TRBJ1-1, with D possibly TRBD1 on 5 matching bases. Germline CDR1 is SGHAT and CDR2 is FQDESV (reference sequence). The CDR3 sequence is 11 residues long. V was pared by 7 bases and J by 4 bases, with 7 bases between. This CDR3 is CASTRGTEAFF. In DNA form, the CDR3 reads TGTGCCAGCACAAGGGGCACTGAAGCTTTCTTT.

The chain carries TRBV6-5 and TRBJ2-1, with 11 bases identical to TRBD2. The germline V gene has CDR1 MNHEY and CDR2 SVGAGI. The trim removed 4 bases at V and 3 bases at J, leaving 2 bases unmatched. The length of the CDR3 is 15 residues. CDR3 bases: TGTGCCAGCAGTTTCGGACTAGCGGGCTACAATGAGCAGTTCTTC. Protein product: CASSFGLAGYNEQFF.

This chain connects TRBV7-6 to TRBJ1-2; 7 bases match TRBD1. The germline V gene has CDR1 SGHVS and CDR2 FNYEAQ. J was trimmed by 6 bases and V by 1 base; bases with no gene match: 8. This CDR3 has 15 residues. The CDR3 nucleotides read TGTGCCAGCAGCTTAGTAGGGGGCGAAGGGGATGGCTACACCTTC. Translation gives CASSLVGGEGDGYTF.

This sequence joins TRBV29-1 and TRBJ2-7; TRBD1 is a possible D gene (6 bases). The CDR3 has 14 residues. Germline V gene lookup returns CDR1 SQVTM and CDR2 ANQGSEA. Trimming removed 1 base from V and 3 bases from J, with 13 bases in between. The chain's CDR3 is CSVEGPRGIYEQYF. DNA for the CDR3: TGCAGCGTTGAAGGCCCCAGGGGTATCTACGAGCAGTACTTC.

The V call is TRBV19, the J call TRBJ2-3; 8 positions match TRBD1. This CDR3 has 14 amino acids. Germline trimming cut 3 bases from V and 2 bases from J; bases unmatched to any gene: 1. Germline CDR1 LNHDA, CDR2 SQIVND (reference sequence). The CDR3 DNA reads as TGTGCCAGTAGTATGGACAGGGACACAGATACGCAGTATTTT. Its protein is CASSMDRDTDTQYF.

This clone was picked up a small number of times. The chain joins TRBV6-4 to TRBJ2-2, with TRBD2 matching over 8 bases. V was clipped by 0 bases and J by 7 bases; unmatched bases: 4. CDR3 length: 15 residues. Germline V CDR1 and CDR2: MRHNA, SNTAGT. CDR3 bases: TGTGCCAGCAGTGACTCTAGCGGGGATCACGGGGAGCTGTTTTTT. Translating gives CASSDSSGDHGELFF.

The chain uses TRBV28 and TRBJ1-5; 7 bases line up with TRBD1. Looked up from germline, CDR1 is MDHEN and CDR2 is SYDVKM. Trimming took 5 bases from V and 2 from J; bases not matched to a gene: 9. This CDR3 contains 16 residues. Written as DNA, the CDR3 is TGTGCCAGCAGTATCGATTGGACAGGCGGCAATCAGCCCCAGCATTTT. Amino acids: CASSIDWTGGNQPQHF.

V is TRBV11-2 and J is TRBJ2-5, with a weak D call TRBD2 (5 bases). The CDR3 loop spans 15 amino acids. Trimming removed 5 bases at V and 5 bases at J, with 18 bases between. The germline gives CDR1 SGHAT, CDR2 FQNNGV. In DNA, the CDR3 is TGTGCCAGCAGCCCCCCTGAGGGTAGTTTGGAGACCCAGTACTTC. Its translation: CASSPPEGSLETQYF.

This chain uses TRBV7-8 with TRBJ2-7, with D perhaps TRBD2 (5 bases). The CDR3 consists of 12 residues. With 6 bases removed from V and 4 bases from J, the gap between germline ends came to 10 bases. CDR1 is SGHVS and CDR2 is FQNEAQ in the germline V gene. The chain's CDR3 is CASRTGKYEQYF. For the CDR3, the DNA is TGTGCCAGCAGAACCGGGAAATACGAGCAGTACTTC. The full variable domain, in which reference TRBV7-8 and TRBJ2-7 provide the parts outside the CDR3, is GAGVSQSPRYKVAKRGQDVALRCDPISGHVSLFWYQQALGQGPEFLTYFQNEAQLDKSGLPSDRFFAERPEGSVSTLKIQRTQQEDSAVYLCASRTGKYEQYFGPGTRLTVT.

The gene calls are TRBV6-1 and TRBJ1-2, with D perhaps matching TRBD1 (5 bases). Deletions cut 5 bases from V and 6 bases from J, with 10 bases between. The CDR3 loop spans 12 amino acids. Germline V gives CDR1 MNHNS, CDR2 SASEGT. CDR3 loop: CASSYKGHGYTF. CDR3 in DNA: TGTGCCAGCAGTTATAAGGGGCATGGCTACACCTTC.

The CDR3, as DNA: TGTGCCAGCAGCGTAGCACAGATAGGGGACATTCAGTACTTC. Its translation: CASSVAQIGDIQYF. The chain links TRBV9 to TRBJ2-4, with D possibly being TRBD1 (5 bases). The V gene lost 0 bases and the J gene lost 8 bases, with 12 bases spanning the gap. Per germline, CDR1 SGDLS and CDR2 YYNGEE. The CDR3 is made up of 14 amino acids. The variable domain in full, with the rest retrieved from reference TRBV9 and TRBJ2-4, is DSGVTQTPKHLITATGQRVTLRCSPRSGDLSVYWYQQSLDQGLQFLIQYYNGEERAKGNILERFSAQQFPDLHSELNLSSLELGDSALYFCASSVAQIGDIQYFGAGTRLSVL.

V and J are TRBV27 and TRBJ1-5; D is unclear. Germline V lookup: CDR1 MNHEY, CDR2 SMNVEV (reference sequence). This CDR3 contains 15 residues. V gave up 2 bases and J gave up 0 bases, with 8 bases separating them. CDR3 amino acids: CASSLNQDSNQPQHF. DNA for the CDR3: TGTGCCAGCAGTTTAAACCAGGATAGCAATCAGCCCCAGCATTTT.